The T cell receptor beta chain described here comes from a study of blood T cell repertoires in COVID-19. About the study: The study drew acute and convalescent COVID-19 samples from the United States, Italy and Spain.

J lost 5 bases, V lost 5 bases, and 12 bases had no gene match. The CDR3 is 15 amino acids. The germline gives CDR1 MNHEY, CDR2 SMNVEV (reference sequence). Source study methods: Amplification with reference gene primers provided the estimates of nucleated cell counts. Some clones are missing from TCRdb's copy, which holds only in-frame ones; the method was immunoSEQ multiplex PCR. The DNA was the basis for D and trimming; V, J and clone size are from that table. The table records 230,000 or so clones, about 80% of them present only once. The rearrangement joins TRBV27 to TRBJ2-7; the match to TRBD1 covers 7 bases. This sequence originates from a man in his fifties with active or convalescent COVID-19. The specimen sequenced was peripheral blood. The CDR3 sequence: CASSIFYEGGHEQYF. The CDR3 DNA sequence: TGTGCCAGCAGTATCTTCTACGAAGGGGGCCACGAGCAGTACTTC.